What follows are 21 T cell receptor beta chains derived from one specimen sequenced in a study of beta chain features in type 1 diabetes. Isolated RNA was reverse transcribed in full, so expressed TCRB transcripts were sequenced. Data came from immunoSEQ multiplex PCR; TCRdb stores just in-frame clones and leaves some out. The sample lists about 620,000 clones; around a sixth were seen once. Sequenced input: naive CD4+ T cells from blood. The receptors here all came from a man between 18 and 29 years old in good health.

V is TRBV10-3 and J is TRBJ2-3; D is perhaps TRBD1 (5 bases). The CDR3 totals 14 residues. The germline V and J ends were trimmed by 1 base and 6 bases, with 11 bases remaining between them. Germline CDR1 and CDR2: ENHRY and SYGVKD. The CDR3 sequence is CAISEFGWGDTQYF. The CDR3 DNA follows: TGTGCCATCAGTGAGTTCGGGTGGGGCGATACGCAGTATTTT.

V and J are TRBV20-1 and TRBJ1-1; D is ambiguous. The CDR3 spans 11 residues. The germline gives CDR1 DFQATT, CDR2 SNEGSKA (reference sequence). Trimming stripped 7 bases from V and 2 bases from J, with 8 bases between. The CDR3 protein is CSGSSNTEAFF. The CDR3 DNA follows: TGCAGTGGTTCGTCAAACACTGAAGCTTTCTTT.

The DNA of the CDR3 is TGTGCCAGCAGTTTATGGCAGATTGGGTATCAGCCCCAGCATTTT. Its translation is CASSLWQIGYQPQHF. The chain is built from TRBV28 and TRBJ1-5; D remains unclear. The CDR3 has 15 amino acids. Trimming shortened V by 0 bases and J by 5 bases, and 11 bases separated the two germline ends. From germline, CDR1 is MDHEN and CDR2 SYDVKM.

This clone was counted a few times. CDR3 residues: CATTFAGGGTDTQYF. CDR3 coding DNA: TGTGCCACTACGTTTGCCGGGGGGGGCACAGATACGCAGTATTTT. The chain joins TRBV27 to TRBJ2-3; 8 bases are shared with TRBD2. This CDR3 is 15 amino acids long. With 10 bases clipped from V and 1 base from J, the junction kept 10 bases outside the gene matches. CDR1 MNHEY and CDR2 SMNVEV come from the germline V gene (reference sequence).

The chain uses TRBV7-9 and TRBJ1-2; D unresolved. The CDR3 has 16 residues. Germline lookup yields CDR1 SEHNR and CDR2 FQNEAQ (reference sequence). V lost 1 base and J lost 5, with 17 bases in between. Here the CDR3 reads CASSLGWREQPYGYTF. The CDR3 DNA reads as TGTGCCAGCAGCTTAGGCTGGCGCGAACAGCCATATGGCTACACCTTC.

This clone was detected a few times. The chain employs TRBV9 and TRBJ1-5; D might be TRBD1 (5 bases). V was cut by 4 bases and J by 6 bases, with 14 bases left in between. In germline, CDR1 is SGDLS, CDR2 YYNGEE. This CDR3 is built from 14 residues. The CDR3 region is CASSNITGTQPQHF. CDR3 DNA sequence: TGTGCCAGCAGCAACATTACCGGGACTCAGCCCCAGCATTTT.

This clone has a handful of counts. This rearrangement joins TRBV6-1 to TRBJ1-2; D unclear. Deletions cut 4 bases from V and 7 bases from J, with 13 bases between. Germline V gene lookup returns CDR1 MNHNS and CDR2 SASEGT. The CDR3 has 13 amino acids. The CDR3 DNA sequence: TGTGCCAGCAGTGCGGGCCTCGTCACTGGCTACACCTTC. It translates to CASSAGLVTGYTF.

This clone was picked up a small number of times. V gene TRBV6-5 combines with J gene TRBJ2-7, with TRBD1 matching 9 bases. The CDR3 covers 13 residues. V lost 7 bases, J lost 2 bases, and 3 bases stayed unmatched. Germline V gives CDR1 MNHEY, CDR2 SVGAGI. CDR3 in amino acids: CASTRDRAYEQYF. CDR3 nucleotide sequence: TGTGCCAGCACGAGGGACAGGGCCTACGAGCAGTACTTC.

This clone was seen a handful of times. The CDR3 DNA reads TGTGCCAGCATGGGAGGGGCTAGCGGGGGCCCCACCGAGCAGTACTTC. This sequence encodes CASMGGASGGPTEQYF. V gene TRBV7-9 combines with J gene TRBJ2-7; 10 bases are a match to TRBD2. Per the germline V gene, CDR1 is SEHNR and CDR2 is FQNEAQ (reference sequence). J lost 6 bases, V lost 7 bases, and 15 bases had no gene match. The CDR3 extends over 16 amino acids.

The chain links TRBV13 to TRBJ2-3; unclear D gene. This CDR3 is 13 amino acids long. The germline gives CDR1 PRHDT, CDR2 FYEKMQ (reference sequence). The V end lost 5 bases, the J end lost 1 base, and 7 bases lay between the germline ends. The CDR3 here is CASSIQGTDTQYF. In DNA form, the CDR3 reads TGTGCCAGCAGCATTCAGGGCACAGATACGCAGTATTTT.

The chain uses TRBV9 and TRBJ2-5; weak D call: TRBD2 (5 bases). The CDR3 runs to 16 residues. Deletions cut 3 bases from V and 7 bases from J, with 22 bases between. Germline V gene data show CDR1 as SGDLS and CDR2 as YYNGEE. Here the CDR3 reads CASSGQPQGLSVTQYF. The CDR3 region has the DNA TGTGCCAGCAGCGGTCAGCCACAAGGGCTTAGCGTGACCCAGTACTTC. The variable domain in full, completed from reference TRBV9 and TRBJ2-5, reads DSGVTQTPKHLITATGQRVTLRCSPRSGDLSVYWYQQSLDQGLQFLIQYYNGEERAKGNILERFSAQQFPDLHSELNLSSLELGDSALYFCASSGQPQGLSVTQYFGPGTRLLVL.

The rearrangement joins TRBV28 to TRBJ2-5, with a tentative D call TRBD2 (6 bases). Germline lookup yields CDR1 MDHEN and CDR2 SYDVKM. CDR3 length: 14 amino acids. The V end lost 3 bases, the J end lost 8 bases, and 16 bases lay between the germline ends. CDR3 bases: TGTGCCAGCAGTTTCCCGGGACTCCGATATACCCAGTACTTC. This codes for CASSFPGLRYTQYF. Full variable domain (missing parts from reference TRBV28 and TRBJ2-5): DVKVTQSSRYLVKRTGEKVFLECVQDMDHENMFWYRQDPGLGLRLIYFSYDVKMKEKGDIPEGYSVSREKKERFSLILESASTNQTSMYLCASSFPGLRYTQYFGPGTRLLVL.

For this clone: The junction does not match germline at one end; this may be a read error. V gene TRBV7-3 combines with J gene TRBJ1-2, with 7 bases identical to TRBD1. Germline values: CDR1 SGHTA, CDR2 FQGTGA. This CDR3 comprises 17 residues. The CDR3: CASSLTHTGDRGYGYTF. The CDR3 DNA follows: TGTGCCAGCAGCCTAACCCACACAGGGGATCGGGGCTATGGCTACACCTTC.

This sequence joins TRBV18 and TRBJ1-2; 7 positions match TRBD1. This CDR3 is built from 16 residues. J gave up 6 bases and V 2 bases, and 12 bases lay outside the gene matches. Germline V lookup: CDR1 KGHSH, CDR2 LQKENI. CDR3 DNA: TGTGCCAGCTCACCATATAGGGACAGTTTGAGTGATGGCTACACCTTC. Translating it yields CASSPYRDSLSDGYTF.

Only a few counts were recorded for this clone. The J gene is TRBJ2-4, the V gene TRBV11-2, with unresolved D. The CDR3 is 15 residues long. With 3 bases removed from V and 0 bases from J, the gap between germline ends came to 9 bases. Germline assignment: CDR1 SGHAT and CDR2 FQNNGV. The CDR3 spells CASSLTLLAKNIQYF. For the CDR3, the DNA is TGTGCCAGCAGCTTGACTTTGCTAGCCAAAAACATTCAGTACTTC.

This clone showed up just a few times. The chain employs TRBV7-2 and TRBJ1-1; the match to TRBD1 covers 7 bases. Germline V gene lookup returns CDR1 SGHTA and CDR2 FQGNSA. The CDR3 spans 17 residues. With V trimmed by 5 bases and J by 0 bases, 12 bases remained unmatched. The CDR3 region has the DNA TGTGCCAGCAGCCCTAGACAGGGCTCGGCACTGAACACTGAAGCTTTCTTT. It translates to CASSPRQGSALNTEAFF. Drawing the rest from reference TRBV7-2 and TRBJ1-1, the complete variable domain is GAGVSQSPSNKVTEKGKDVELRCDPISGHTALYWYRQSLGQGLEFLIYFQGNSAPDKSGLPSDRFSAERTGGSVSTLTIQRTQQEDSAVYLCASSPRQGSALNTEAFFGQGTRLTVV.

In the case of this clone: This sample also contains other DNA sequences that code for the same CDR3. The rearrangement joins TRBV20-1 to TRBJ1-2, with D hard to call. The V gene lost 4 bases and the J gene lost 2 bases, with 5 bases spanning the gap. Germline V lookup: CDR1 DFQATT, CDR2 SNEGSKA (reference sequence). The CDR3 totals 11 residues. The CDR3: CSATGNYGYTF. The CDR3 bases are TGCAGTGCTACTGGGAACTATGGCTACACCTTC.

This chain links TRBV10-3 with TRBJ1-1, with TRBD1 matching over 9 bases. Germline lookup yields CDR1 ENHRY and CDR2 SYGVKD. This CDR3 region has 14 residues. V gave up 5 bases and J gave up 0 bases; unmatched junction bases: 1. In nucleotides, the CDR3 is TGTGCCATCAGTTGGACAGGGGTGAACACTGAAGCTTTCTTT. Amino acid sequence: CAISWTGVNTEAFF.

CDR3 in amino acids: CASSFRGLRSGYTF. The CDR3 coding sequence is TGTGCCAGCAGCTTTCGGGGTTTGCGAAGTGGCTACACCTTC. V usage is TRBV5-8 and J usage is TRBJ1-2, with no clear D. Trimming left V 2 bases short and J 7 bases short, with 15 bases between. The CDR3 is 14 amino acids. Germline V gene sequence: CDR1 SGHTS, CDR2 YDEGEE. Combining the CDR3 with reference TRBV5-8 and TRBJ1-2 gives the whole variable domain EAGVTQSPTHLIKTRGQQATLRCSPISGHTSVYWYQQALGLGLQFLLWYDEGEERNRGNFPPRFSGRQFPNYSSELNVNALELEDSALYLCASSFRGLRSGYTFGSGTRLTVV.

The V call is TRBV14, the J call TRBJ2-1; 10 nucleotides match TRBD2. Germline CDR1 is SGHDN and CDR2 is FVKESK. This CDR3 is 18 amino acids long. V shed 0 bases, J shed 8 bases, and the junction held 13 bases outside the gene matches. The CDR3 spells CASSQEDPAGGPEDEQFF. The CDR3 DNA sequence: TGTGCCAGCAGCCAAGAGGACCCAGCGGGAGGGCCGGAGGATGAGCAGTTCTTC. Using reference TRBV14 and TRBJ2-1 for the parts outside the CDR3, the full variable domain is EAGVTQFPSHSVIEKGQTVTLRCDPISGHDNLYWYRRVMGKEIKFLLHFVKESKQDESGMPNNRFLAERTGGTYSTLKVQPAELEDSGVYFCASSQEDPAGGPEDEQFFGPGTRLTVL.

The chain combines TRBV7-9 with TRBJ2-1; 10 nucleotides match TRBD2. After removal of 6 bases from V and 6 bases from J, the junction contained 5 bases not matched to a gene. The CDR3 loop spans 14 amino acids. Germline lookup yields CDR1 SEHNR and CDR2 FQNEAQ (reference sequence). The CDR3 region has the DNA TGTGCCAGCAGTGGGGTAGCGGGAGGCAATGAGCAGTTCTTC. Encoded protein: CASSGVAGGNEQFF.